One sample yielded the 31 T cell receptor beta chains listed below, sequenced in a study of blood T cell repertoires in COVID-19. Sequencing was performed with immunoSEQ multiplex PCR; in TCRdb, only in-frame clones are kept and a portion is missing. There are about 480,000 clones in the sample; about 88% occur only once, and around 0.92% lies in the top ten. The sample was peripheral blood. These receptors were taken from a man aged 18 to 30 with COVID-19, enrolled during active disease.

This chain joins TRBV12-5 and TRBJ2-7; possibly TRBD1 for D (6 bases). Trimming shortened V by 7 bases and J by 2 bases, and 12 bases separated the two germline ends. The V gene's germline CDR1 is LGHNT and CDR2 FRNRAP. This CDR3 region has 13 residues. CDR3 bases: TGTGCTAGTGCCCGGGACATAACCTACGAGCAGTACTTC. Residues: CASARDITYEQYF.

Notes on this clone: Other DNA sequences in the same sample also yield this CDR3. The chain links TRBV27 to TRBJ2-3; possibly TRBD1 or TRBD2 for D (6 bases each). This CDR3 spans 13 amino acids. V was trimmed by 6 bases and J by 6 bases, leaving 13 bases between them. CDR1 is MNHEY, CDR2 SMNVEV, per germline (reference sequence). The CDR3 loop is CASSLGGLDTQYF. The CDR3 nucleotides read TGTGCCAGCAGCTTAGGGGGGTTGGATACGCAGTATTTT.

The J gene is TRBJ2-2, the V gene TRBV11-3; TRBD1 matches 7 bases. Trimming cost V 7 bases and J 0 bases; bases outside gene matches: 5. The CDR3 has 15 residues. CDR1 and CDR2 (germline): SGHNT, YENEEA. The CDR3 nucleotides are TGTGCCAGCACCCGGGACAGCACGAACACCGGGGAGCTGTTTTTT. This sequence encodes CASTRDSTNTGELFF.

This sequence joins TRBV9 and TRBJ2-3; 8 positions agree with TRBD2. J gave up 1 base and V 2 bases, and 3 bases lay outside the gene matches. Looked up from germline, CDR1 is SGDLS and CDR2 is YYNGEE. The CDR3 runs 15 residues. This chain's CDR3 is CASSVRAGGTDTQYF. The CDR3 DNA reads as TGTGCCAGCAGCGTCAGAGCGGGAGGCACAGATACGCAGTATTTT.

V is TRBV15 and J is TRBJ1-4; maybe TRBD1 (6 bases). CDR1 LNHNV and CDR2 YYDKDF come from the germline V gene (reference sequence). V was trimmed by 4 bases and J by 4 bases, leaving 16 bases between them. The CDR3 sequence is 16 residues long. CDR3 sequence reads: CATSINRDTNNEKLFF. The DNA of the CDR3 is TGTGCCACCAGCATCAATCGGGACACAAATAATGAAAAACTGTTTTTT. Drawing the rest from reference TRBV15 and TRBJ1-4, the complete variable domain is DAMVIQNPRYQVTQFGKPVTLSCSQTLNHNVMYWYQQKSSQAPKLLFHYYDKDFNNEADTPDNFQSRRPNTSFCFLDIRSPGLGDTAMYLCATSINRDTNNEKLFFGSGTQLSVL.

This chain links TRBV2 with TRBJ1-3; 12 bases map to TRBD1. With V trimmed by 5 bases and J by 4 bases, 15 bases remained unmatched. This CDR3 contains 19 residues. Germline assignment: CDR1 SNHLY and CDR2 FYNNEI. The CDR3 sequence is CASSTNRDRGLQIGNTIYF. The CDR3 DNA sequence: TGTGCCAGCAGTACAAACCGGGACAGGGGGCTTCAGATCGGAAACACCATATATTTT.

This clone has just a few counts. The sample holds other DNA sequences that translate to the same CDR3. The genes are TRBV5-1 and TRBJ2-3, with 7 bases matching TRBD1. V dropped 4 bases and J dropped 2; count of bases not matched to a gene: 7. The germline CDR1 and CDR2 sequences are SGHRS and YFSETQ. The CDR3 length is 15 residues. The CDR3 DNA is TGCGCCAGCAGCCTTACCGGGACAGACACAGATACGCAGTATTTT. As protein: CASSLTGTDTDTQYF.

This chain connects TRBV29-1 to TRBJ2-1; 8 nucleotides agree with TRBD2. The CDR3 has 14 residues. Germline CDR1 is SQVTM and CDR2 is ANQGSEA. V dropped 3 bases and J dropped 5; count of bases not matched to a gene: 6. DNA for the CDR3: TGCAGCGTTGATCCGGGGGGGTCCCACAATGAGCAGTTCTTC. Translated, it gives CSVDPGGSHNEQFF.

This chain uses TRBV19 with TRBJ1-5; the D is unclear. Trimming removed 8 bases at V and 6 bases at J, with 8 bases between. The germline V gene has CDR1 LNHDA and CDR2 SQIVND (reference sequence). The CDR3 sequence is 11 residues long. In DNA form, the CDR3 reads TGTGCCAGTGCGGGTGGTCAGCCCCAGCATTTT. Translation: CASAGGQPQHF.

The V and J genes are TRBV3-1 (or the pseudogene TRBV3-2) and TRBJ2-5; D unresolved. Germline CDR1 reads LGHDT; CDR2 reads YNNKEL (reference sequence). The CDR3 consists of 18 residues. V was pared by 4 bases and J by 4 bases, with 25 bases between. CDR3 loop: CASSPRLELLASRETQYF. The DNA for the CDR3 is TGTGCCAGCAGCCCAAGACTCGAGCTCCTGGCTTCCCGAGAGACCCAGTACTTC.

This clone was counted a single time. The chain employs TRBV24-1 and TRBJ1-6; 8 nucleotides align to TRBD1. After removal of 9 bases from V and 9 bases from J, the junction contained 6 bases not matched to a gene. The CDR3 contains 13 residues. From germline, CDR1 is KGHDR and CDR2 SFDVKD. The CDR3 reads CATQGQGPSPLHF. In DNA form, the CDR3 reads TGTGCCACCCAAGGACAGGGCCCTTCACCCCTCCACTTT.

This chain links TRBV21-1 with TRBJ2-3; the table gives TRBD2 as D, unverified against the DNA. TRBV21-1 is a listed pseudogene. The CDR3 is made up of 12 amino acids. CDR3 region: CASSKGAHGRYF. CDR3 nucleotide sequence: TGTGCCAGCAGCAAAGGGGCCCACGGGAGGTATTTT.

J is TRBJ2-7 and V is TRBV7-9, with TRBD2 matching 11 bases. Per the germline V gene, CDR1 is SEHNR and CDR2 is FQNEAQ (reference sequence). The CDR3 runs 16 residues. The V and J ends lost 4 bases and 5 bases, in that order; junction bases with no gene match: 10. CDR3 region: CASSWDPTSGSHEQYF. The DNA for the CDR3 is TGTGCCAGCAGCTGGGACCCAACTAGCGGGAGCCACGAGCAGTACTTC.

The CDR3 region is CARRGDSANTGELFF. The CDR3 DNA reads TGTGCCAGAAGAGGAGACAGCGCGAACACCGGGGAGCTGTTTTTT. V usage is TRBV2 and J usage is TRBJ2-2; D might be TRBD1 (5 bases). With 9 bases removed from V and 0 bases from J, the gap between germline ends came to 14 bases. This CDR3 region has 15 residues. In germline, CDR1 is SNHLY, CDR2 FYNNEI.

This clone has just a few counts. CDR3 residues: CSVVNLDTNTEAFF. The CDR3 DNA reads as TGCAGCGTTGTCAATCTGGACACGAACACTGAAGCTTTCTTT. This chain uses TRBV29-1 with TRBJ1-1; D is perhaps TRBD1 (5 bases). The V and J ends lost 4 bases and 1 base respectively, with 13 bases between them. The CDR3 consists of 14 residues. Germline V CDR1 and CDR2: SQVTM, ANQGSEA.

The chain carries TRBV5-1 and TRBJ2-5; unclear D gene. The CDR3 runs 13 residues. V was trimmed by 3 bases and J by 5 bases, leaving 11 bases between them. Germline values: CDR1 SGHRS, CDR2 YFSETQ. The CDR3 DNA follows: TGCGCCAGCAGCTCCCTAGGTGGGGAGACCCAGTACTTC. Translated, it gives CASSSLGGETQYF. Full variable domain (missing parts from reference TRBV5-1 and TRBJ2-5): KAGVTQTPRYLIKTRGQQVTLSCSPISGHRSVSWYQQTPGQGLQFLFEYFSETQRNKGNFPGRFSGRQFSNSRSEMNVSTLELGDSALYLCASSSLGGETQYFGPGTRLLVL.

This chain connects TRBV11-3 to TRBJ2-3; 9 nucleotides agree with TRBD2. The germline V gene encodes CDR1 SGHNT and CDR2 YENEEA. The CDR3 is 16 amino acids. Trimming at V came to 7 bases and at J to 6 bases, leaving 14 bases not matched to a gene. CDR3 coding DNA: TGTGCCAGCACCAGGGATCCGCTAGCGGGACTGGATACGCAGTATTTT. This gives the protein CASTRDPLAGLDTQYF. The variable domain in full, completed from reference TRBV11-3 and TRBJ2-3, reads EAGVVQSPRYKIIEKKQPVAFWCNPISGHNTLYWYLQNLGQGPELLIRYENEEAVDDSQLPKDRFSAERLKGVDSTLKIQPAELGDSAVYLCASTRDPLAGLDTQYFGPGTRLTVL.

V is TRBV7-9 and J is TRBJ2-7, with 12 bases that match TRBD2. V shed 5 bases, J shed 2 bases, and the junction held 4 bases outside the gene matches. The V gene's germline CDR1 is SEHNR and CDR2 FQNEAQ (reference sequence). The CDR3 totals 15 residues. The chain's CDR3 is CASSPASGRAYEQYF. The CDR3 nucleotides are TGTGCCAGCAGCCCCGCTAGCGGGAGGGCCTACGAGCAGTACTTC.

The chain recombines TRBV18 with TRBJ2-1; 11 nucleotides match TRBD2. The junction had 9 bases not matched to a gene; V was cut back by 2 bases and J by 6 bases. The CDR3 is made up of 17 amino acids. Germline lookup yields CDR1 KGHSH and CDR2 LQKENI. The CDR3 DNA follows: TGTGCCAGCTCACCAGACTTAGCGGGAGGGCCGGGCAATGAGCAGTTCTTC. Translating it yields CASSPDLAGGPGNEQFF.

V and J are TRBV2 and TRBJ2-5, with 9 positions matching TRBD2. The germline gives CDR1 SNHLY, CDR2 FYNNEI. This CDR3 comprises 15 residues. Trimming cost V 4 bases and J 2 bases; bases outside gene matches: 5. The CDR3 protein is CASSGSAGGQETQYF. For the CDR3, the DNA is TGTGCCAGCAGTGGGTCGGCGGGGGGGCAAGAGACCCAGTACTTC.

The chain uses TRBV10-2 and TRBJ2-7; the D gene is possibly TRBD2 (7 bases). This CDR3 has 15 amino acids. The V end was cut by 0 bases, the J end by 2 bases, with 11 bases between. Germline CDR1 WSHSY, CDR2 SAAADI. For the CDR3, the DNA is TGCGCCAGCAGTGAGTCGAGGGGGGGGACCTACGAGCAGTACTTC. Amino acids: CASSESRGGTYEQYF.

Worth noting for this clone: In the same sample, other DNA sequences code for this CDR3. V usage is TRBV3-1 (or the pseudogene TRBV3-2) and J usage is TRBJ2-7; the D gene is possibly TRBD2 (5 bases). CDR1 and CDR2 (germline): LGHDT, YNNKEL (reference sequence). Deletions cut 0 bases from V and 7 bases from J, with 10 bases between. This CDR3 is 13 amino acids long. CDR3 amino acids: CASSQDRGSEQYF. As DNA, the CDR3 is TGTGCCAGCAGCCAAGATCGGGGAAGTGAGCAGTACTTC.

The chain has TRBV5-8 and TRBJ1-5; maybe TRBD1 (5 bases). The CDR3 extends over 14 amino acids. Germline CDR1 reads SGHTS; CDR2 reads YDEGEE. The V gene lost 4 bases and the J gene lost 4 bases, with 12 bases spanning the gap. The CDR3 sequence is CASSAWEGNQPQHF. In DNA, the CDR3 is TGTGCCAGCAGCGCATGGGAGGGGAATCAGCCCCAGCATTTT.

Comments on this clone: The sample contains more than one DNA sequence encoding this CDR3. In DNA, the CDR3 is TGCGCCAGCAGCCCCGTCGGGGGCTACGAGCAGTACTTC. It is translated as CASSPVGGYEQYF. This sequence joins TRBV5-1 and TRBJ2-7; possible D gene TRBD2, 6 bases. Per germline, CDR1 SGHRS and CDR2 YFSETQ. The CDR3 spans 13 residues. V lost 4 bases and J 3 bases, leaving 11 bases between the germline ends.

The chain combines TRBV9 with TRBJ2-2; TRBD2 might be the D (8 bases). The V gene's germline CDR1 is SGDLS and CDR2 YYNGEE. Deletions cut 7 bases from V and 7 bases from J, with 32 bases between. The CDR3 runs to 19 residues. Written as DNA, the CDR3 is TGTGCCAGCTCGGAGGGGACAGTCGCGTTAGGCGGGAGGATCGGGGAGCTGTTTTTT. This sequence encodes CASSEGTVALGGRIGELFF.

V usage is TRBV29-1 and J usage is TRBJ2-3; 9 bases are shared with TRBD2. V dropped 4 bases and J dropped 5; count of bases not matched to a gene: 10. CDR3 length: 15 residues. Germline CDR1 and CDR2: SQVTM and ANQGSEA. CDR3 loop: CSVARRGGLQDTQYF. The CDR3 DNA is TGCAGCGTTGCCCGGCGGGGGGGACTGCAAGATACGCAGTATTTT.

The DNA of the CDR3 is TGCGCCAGCAGCCAAGGGGGGCAGGGAATAAGAGGCTACACCTTC. This translates into CASSQGGQGIRGYTF. The chain has TRBV4-1 and TRBJ1-2; perhaps TRBD1 as D (6 bases). The CDR3 sequence is 15 residues long. V dropped 1 base and J dropped 8 bases, with 17 bases sitting between them. From germline, CDR1 is MGHRA and CDR2 YSYEKL.

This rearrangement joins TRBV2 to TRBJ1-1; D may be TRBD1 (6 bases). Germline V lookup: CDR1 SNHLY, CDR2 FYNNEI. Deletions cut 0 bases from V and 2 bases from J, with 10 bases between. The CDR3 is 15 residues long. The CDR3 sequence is CASSEAGQRNTEAFF. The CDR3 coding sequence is TGTGCCAGCAGTGAAGCCGGACAGAGAAACACTGAAGCTTTCTTT.

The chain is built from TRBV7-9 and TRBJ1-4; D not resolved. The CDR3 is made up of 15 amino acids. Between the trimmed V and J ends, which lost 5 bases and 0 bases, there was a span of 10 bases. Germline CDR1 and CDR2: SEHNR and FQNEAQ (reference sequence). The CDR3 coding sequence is TGTGCCAGCAGCCCCTCAGTGGCAACTAATGAAAAACTGTTTTTT. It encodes CASSPSVATNEKLFF.

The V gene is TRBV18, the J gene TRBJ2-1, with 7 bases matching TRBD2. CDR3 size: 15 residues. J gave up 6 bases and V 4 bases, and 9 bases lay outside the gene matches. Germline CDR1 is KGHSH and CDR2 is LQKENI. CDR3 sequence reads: CASSRLEGGPNEQFF. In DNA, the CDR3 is TGTGCCAGCTCACGCTTGGAGGGAGGGCCCAATGAGCAGTTCTTC.

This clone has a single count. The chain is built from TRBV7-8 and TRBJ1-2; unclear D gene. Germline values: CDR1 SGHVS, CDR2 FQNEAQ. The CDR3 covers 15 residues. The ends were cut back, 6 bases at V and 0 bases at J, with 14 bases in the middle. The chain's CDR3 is CASSLRGPTNYGYTF. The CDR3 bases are TGTGCCAGCAGTTTGCGAGGTCCCACTAACTATGGCTACACCTTC. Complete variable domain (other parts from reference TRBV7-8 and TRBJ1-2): GAGVSQSPRYKVAKRGQDVALRCDPISGHVSLFWYQQALGQGPEFLTYFQNEAQLDKSGLPSDRFFAERPEGSVSTLKIQRTQQEDSAVYLCASSLRGPTNYGYTFGSGTRLTVV.